This TCR beta chain was profiled in a study of T cells in Graves' hyperthyroidism and ophthalmopathy. Using RNA transcripts as the source, TCR beta CDR3 regions were amplified. Carried out on the TCR CDR3, a first-round RT-PCR used the HTBI primer set. TCRdb fed the multiplex PCR reads into MiXCR, producing one record per CDR3 protein. The sample lists approximately 610,000 distinct CDR3 sequences; roughly 17% were seen once. The specimen was blood. The source of this sequence is a young woman with Graves' hyperthyroidism.

The CDR3 sequence is CASSPENRRGDYGYTF. For the CDR3, the DNA is TGCGCCAGCAGCCCGGAAAACCGCAGGGGCGACTATGGCTACACCTTC. This chain uses TRBV4-1 with TRBJ1-2, with D possibly TRBD1 on 6 matching bases. The CDR3 is 16 residues long. V lost 4 bases and J lost 3, with 18 bases in between. Germline-derived CDR1 and CDR2 are MGHRA and YSYEKL.